Listed below are T cell receptor beta chains from one sample, sequenced in a study of beta chain features in type 1 diabetes. Some clones are missing from TCRdb's copy, which holds only in-frame ones; the method was immunoSEQ multiplex PCR. The table lists hundreds of thousands of clones, about 17% of them singletons. The sequenced sample was naive CD4+ T cells from blood. Receptors originate from a woman between 18 and 30 years old in good health. Each CDR3 is given with its conserved first and last residue. The order of the fields is D gene, clone size, V gene, J gene, CDR3 DNA, CDR3 protein. A D gene is named only where the DNA matches it firmly. Size tells how often a clone was seen (once, few, many) or the class of an expanded clone, and some rows leave it out.

NA,NA,TRBV5-4,TRBJ1-2,TGTGCCAGCAGCCAACGGGGAGCGAGCTATGGCTACACCTTC,CASSQRGASYGYTF
TRBD1,NA,TRBV7-2,TRBJ2-1,TGTGCCAGCAGCTTACAGACAGGGTTCAATGAGCAGTTCTTC,CASSLQTGFNEQFF
NA,few,TRBV9,TRBJ2-1,TGTGCCAGCAGCGTAGTCGGAGGGGGCAGGTACAATGAGCAGTTCTTC,CASSVVGGGRYNEQFF
NA,few,TRBV7-9,TRBJ2-5,TGTGCCAGCAGCTTAATGGGCAGTAACCAAGAGACCCAGTACTTC,CASSLMGSNQETQYF
TRBD2,NA,TRBV15,TRBJ2-1,TGTGCCACCAAGGCGCGGGAGGGCAGTACCTACAATGAGCAGTTCTTC,CATKAREGSTYNEQFF
TRBD1,NA,TRBV29-1,TRBJ2-5,TGCAGCGAAACCTTTTGGACAGGGAGTGGAGAGACCCAGTACTTC,CSETFWTGSGETQYF
NA,NA,TRBV28,TRBJ2-5,TGTGCCAGCAGTTTCTCTTGGGGGACCAGTTCAGAGACCCAGTACTTC,CASSFSWGTSSETQYF
TRBD1,NA,TRBV4-2,TRBJ2-2,TGTGCCAGCAGCGTCCGGGACAGGGACACCGGGGAGCTGTTTTTT,CASSVRDRDTGELFF
TRBD2,NA,TRBV5-1,TRBJ2-3,TGCGCCAGCAGCTTGCAAGGACTAGCGGGGAACACAGATACGCAGTATTTT,CASSLQGLAGNTDTQYF
TRBD2,few,TRBV25-1,TRBJ2-3,TGTGCCAGCAAACTAGCGGGTACGGATACGCAGTATTTT,CASKLAGTDTQYF
TRBD2,NA,TRBV5-6,TRBJ2-5,TGTGCCAGCAGCTTAGTCGGGAGGAGAGAGACCCAGTACTTC,CASSLVGRRETQYF
NA,NA,TRBV11-2,TRBJ2-2,TGTGCCAGCAGCTTAACGAGCAGGAGCTGGAACACCGGGGAGCTGTTTTTT,CASSLTSRSWNTGELFF
NA,few,TRBV19,TRBJ1-5,TGTGCCAGTAGTAGTACCCTGGGACTTATGAATCAGCCCCAGCATTTT,CASSSTLGLMNQPQHF
NA,NA,TRBV6-5,TRBJ1-1,TGTGCCAGCAGCTATTCCTATGGTCACACTGAAGCTTTCTTT,CASSYSYGHTEAFF
NA,few,TRBV29-1,TRBJ1-1,TGCAGCGTCCTGGGGAACACTGAAGCTTTCTTT,CSVLGNTEAFF
TRBD2,few,TRBV7-2,TRBJ2-3,TGTGCCAGCAAAACAAGCGGGAGCTTCACCCATACGCAGTATTTT,CASKTSGSFTHTQYF
NA,NA,TRBV18,TRBJ2-1,TGTGCCAGCTCACCAGGGGCCGGGGACTACAATGAGCAGTTCTTC,CASSPGAGDYNEQFF
NA,NA,TRBV28,TRBJ2-3,TGTGCCAGCGCGCGCGCAGACTTCACAGATACGCAGTATTTT,CASARADFTDTQYF
TRBD1,NA,TRBV5-4,TRBJ2-5,TGTGCCAGCAGCAACGCACAGGGGGCGGCCCAGTACTTC,CASSNAQGAAQYF
NA,few,TRBV25-1,TRBJ2-2,TGTGCCAGCAGACCACAGAACACCGGGGAGCTGTTTTTT,CASRPQNTGELFF
NA,few,TRBV6-5,TRBJ1-2,TGTGCCAGCAGTTTGACGGTGAACTATGGCTACACCTTC,CASSLTVNYGYTF
NA,few,TRBV9,TRBJ2-2,TGTCCCAGCAGCGTCCAAGGGGGGATGGGCGACACCGGGGAGCTGTTTTTT,CPSSVQGGMGDTGELFF
TRBD1,NA,TRBV7-2,TRBJ1-1,TGTGCCAGCAGCTCGACAGGGGCGAACACTGAAGCTTTCTTT,CASSSTGANTEAFF
NA,NA,TRBV9,TRBJ2-3,TGTGCCAGCAGCGTAGCGCCCACAGATACGCAGTATTTT,CASSVAPTDTQYF
NA,NA,TRBV4-2,TRBJ2-3,TGTGCCAGCAGCCAAGATTTGGGGAGAGATACGCAGTATTTT,CASSQDLGRDTQYF
TRBD1,few,TRBV7-9,TRBJ1-2,TGTGCCAGCGGTAGGACAGGGCCACGCACCCACCATGGCTACACCTTC,CASGRTGPRTHHGYTF
NA,NA,TRBV19,TRBJ2-7,TGTGCCAGTAGTGAGCGAGAATTCCCCTACGAGCAGTACTTC,CASSEREFPYEQYF
TRBD1,NA,TRBV6-5,TRBJ2-3,TGTGCCAGCAGTCCCGGGACAGGGCGTTTAAGTACGCAGTATTTT,CASSPGTGRLSTQYF
NA,NA,TRBV27,TRBJ2-2,TGTGCCAGCACCCAAACAGGGCAAAACACCGGGGAGCTGTTTTTT,CASTQTGQNTGELFF
TRBD1,many,TRBV2,TRBJ2-4,TGTGCCTCCCGACAGGGGTCAAACATTCAGTACTTC,CASRQGSNIQYF
NA,NA,TRBV27,TRBJ2-6,TGTGCCAGCAGTAAGAGGGCCGATCGTCATCGAAGCTCTGGGGCCAACGTCCTGACTTTC,CASSKRADRHRSSGANVLTF
NA,NA,TRBV6-5,TRBJ1-2,TGTGCCAGCTCTCGGACAGCTAACTATGGCTACACCTTC,CASSRTANYGYTF
NA,few,TRBV19,TRBJ2-6,TGTGCCAGTACCCAACTCTACAGGGACGCCTGGGCCAACGTCCTGACTTTC,CASTQLYRDAWANVLTF
NA,few,TRBV5-4,TRBJ1-2,TGTGCCAGCAGCTTGTCTGAAGATTATGGCTACACCTTC,CASSLSEDYGYTF
TRBD2,few,TRBV5-1,TRBJ2-7,TGCGCCAGCAGCTTGGCGGGGACTAGCGGGAGCGAGCAGTACTTC,CASSLAGTSGSEQYF
TRBD2,NA,TRBV6-6,TRBJ2-1,TGTGCCAGCAGTCTATTTAGCGGGTACCTGAACAATGAGCAGTTCTTC,CASSLFSGYLNNEQFF
TRBD1,NA,TRBV2,TRBJ2-1,TGTGCCAGCAGTTCCGACAGGGGGCTTTACAATGAGCAGTTCTTC,CASSSDRGLYNEQFF
NA,few,TRBV4-3,TRBJ2-4,TGCGCCAGCAGCCAAGATCGTCGGGAGACTGTCAAAAACATTCAGTACTTC,CASSQDRRETVKNIQYF
NA,NA,TRBV9,TRBJ2-3,TGTGCCAGCAGCGGGACCCGGACAGTGAGCACAGATACGCAGTATTTT,CASSGTRTVSTDTQYF
NA,few,TRBV18,TRBJ2-3,TGTGCCAGCTCATCGACAACTAGCACAGATACGCAGTATTTT,CASSSTTSTDTQYF
NA,NA,TRBV2,TRBJ1-5,TGTGCCAGCAGTGAAGGAGGGGCGGAGGCTAGGATCAGCCCCCAGCATTTT,CASSEGGAEARISPQHF
NA,NA,TRBV4-2,TRBJ2-7,TGTGCCAGCAGCCAAGTGCCCGGGACTCCGAACTACGAGCAGTACTTC,CASSQVPGTPNYEQYF
TRBD2,NA,TRBV10-3,TRBJ2-7,TGTGCCATCACCCGAGGCGGGGGAGGGGAGTACGAGCAGTACTTC,CAITRGGGGEYEQYF
NA,few,TRBV7-9,TRBJ2-2,TGTGCCAGCAGCTCCCCCCGGGTGGGCACCGGGGAGCTGTTTTTT,CASSSPRVGTGELFF
TRBD1,NA,TRBV5-1,TRBJ2-7,TGCGCCAGCAGCTCGACCGGGACAGGCTACGAGCAGTACTTC,CASSSTGTGYEQYF